One sample yielded the 23 T cell receptor beta chains listed below, sequenced in a study of vaccination effects on CD4 cells after COVID-19. Here immunoSEQ multiplex PCR was the method, and the copy in TCRdb shows in-frame clones only, minus some. In the table there are 65,000 to 90,000 clones, 65% to 75% of which are singletons. Sequencing followed a ViraFEST assay step that expanded antigen-specific CD4+ T cells with viral peptide pools. Following 10 days of culture, CD4+ T cells were isolated. Vaccinees lacked prior SARS-CoV-2 infection and tested negative for nucleocapsid antibodies. These TCRs' antigens remain unknown. This sample comprised CD4+ T cells from PBMCs cultured with HCoV-NL63 spike peptides, obtained before COVID-19 vaccination. The origin of the receptors is a human donor who received a COVID-19 vaccine.

The chain joins TRBV3-1 (or the pseudogene TRBV3-2) to TRBJ2-3, with D uncertain. Germline V lookup: CDR1 LGHDT, CDR2 YNNKEL (reference sequence). The length of the CDR3 is 15 residues. V dropped 0 bases and J dropped 6 bases, with 13 bases sitting between them. The CDR3 spells CASSQERWRYDTQYF. In DNA form, the CDR3 reads TGTGCCAGCAGCCAAGAACGTTGGCGTTACGATACGCAGTATTTT.

In this sample, this clone turned up a few times. CDR3 region: CASAEDRPYEQYV. The DNA of the CDR3 is TGTGCCAGCGCCGAGGACAGACCCTACGAGCAGTACGTC. The rearrangement links TRBV2 to TRBJ2-7; TRBD1 is a possible D gene (6 bases). Germline V gives CDR1 SNHLY, CDR2 FYNNEI. V gave up 8 bases and J gave up 2 bases, with 13 bases separating them. This CDR3 is built from 13 residues.

The chain joins TRBV21-1 to TRBJ2-2; TRBD1 was called by the table and not checked on the DNA. TRBV21-1 is tagged as a pseudogene. The CDR3 sequence is 21 residues long. CDR3 nucleotides: TGTGCCAGCAGCAACCTACCTGGGACAGCCAAGGCTATGGTTTGGACCGGGGAGCTGTTTTTT. Its protein is CASSNLPGTAKAMVWTGELFF.

This clone was counted only a few times. The rearrangement joins TRBV27 to TRBJ2-7; 7 positions match TRBD1. The V gene's germline CDR1 is MNHEY and CDR2 SMNVEV (reference sequence). The CDR3 spans 17 residues. The ends lost 6 bases at V and 2 bases at J; junction bases unmatched: 16. Written as DNA, the CDR3 is TGTGCCAGCAGCCCACCCCAGGACAGGATTGGGCCCTACGAGCAGTACGTC. The encoded protein is CASSPPQDRIGPYEQYV.

V gene TRBV5-1 combines with J gene TRBJ2-1, with TRBD2 matching over 7 bases. The V and J ends lost 0 bases and 0 bases, in that order; junction bases with no gene match: 6. Per germline, CDR1 SGHRS and CDR2 YFSETQ. The CDR3 sequence is 17 residues long. The CDR3 nucleotides are TGCGCCAGCAGCTTGGGGACTAGTTGGGGCTCCTACAATGAGCAGTTCTTC. Its translation: CASSLGTSWGSYNEQFF.

The CDR3 here is CASSPRDVTGELFF. CDR3 DNA: TGTGCCAGCTCACCAAGGGACGTCACCGGGGAGCTGTTTTTT. V usage is TRBV18 and J usage is TRBJ2-2, with D perhaps matching TRBD1 or TRBD2 (5 bases each). The CDR3 sequence is 14 residues long. Trimming took off 2 bases at V and 4 bases at J, with 8 bases between the two ends. Germline CDR1 and CDR2: KGHSH and LQKENI.

The count of this clone is one. The chain joins TRBV2 to TRBJ2-5; possibly TRBD2 for D (6 bases). The V gene's germline CDR1 is SNHLY and CDR2 FYNNEI. The CDR3 extends over 13 amino acids. Trimming left V 7 bases short and J 3 bases short, with 12 bases between. The CDR3 reads CASIGTVKETQYF. The CDR3 nucleotides read TGTGCCAGCATTGGGACTGTTAAAGAGACCCAGTACTTC.

In its sample, this clone was seen once. The chain uses TRBV6-2 or TRBV6-3 and TRBJ2-4, with 7 bases lining up with TRBD2. This CDR3 spans 15 amino acids. V shed 4 bases, J shed 2 bases, and the junction held 5 bases outside the gene matches. CDR1 is MNHEY, CDR2 SVGEGT, per germline. CDR3 nucleotides: TGTGCCAGCAGTTTGGCGGGGGAAACCAAAAACATTCAGTACTTC. It is translated as CASSLAGETKNIQYF.

This chain links TRBV12-5 with TRBJ2-5, with 7 bases lining up with TRBD1. CDR3 length: 15 residues. Germline V lookup: CDR1 LGHNT, CDR2 FRNRAP. Losses at the gene ends were 6 bases for V and 5 bases for J; bases not matched to a gene: 12. The chain's CDR3 is CASGQTGLKGETQYF. The CDR3 DNA reads TGTGCTAGTGGCCAGACAGGGTTGAAGGGGGAGACCCAGTACTTC.

A few counts support this clone. V and J are TRBV7-3 and TRBJ2-6, with TRBD2 as a possible D gene (6 bases). The CDR3 has 17 amino acids. The V and J ends lost 5 bases and 4 bases respectively, with 18 bases between them. CDR1 and CDR2 (germline): SGHTA, FQGTGA. CDR3 DNA sequence: TGTGCCAGCAGCCCCTTCTTCCGGGGGTCGGGGGCCAACGTCCTGACTTTC. Translating gives CASSPFFRGSGANVLTF.

The chain carries TRBV19 and TRBJ1-1; 7 bases line up with TRBD1. Trimming took 1 base from V and 5 from J; bases not matched to a gene: 7. Germline V gene sequence: CDR1 LNHDA, CDR2 SQIVND (reference sequence). This CDR3 comprises 15 residues. CDR3 coding DNA: TGTGCCAGTAGTATAGTCCCAGGGGGGTTTACTGAAGCTTTCTTT. This gives the protein CASSIVPGGFTEAFF. The full variable domain, with the rest looked up from reference TRBV19 and TRBJ1-1, is DGGITQSPKYLFRKEGQNVTLSCEQNLNHDAMYWYRQDPGQGLRLIYYSQIVNDFQKGDIAEGYSVSREKKESFPLTVTSAQKNPTAFYLCASSIVPGGFTEAFFGQGTRLTVV.

The rearrangement links TRBV5-4 to TRBJ2-3; D call uncertain. V lost 3 bases, J lost 0 bases, and 5 bases lay in between. Germline V lookup: CDR1 SGHNT, CDR2 YYREEE (reference sequence). The CDR3 runs to 13 residues. CDR3 in DNA: TGTGCCAGCAGCTCCCCGAGCACAGATACGCAGTATTTT. Its translation is CASSSPSTDTQYF. The whole variable domain, remainder taken from reference TRBV5-4 and TRBJ2-3, is ETGVTQSPTHLIKTRGQQVTLRCSSQSGHNTVSWYQQALGQGPQFIFQYYREEENGRGNFPPRFSGLQFPNYSSELNVNALELDDSALYLCASSSPSTDTQYFGPGTRLTVL.

The J gene is TRBJ2-2, the V gene TRBV5-4; maybe TRBD2 (6 bases). The CDR3 sequence is 15 residues long. CDR1 is SGHNT, CDR2 YYREEE, per germline (reference sequence). Trimming removed 4 bases from V and 6 bases from J, with 16 bases in between. CDR3 amino acids: CASSPGDGGSGELFF. The CDR3 coding sequence is TGTGCCAGCAGCCCTGGGGATGGGGGGTCCGGGGAGCTGTTTTTT.

The DNA of the CDR3 is TGTGCCAGCTCACCTACCGATAACTCCTACAATGAGCAGTTCTTC. Protein product: CASSPTDNSYNEQFF. The rearrangement joins TRBV18 to TRBJ2-1; the D is unclear. CDR1 is KGHSH, CDR2 LQKENI, per germline. The CDR3 sequence is 15 residues long. V was trimmed by 3 bases and J by 0 bases, leaving 9 bases between them.

This clone was recorded only once. The rearrangement uses TRBV18 and TRBJ2-5; D may match TRBD1 or TRBD2 (6 bases each). This CDR3 is 15 amino acids long. CDR1 and CDR2 from the germline V gene are KGHSH and LQKENI. V lost 0 bases, J lost 3 bases, and 11 bases lay in between. The CDR3 protein is CASSPPGAGKETQYF. For the CDR3, the DNA is TGTGCCAGCTCACCACCGGGGGCGGGAAAAGAGACCCAGTACTTC.

The chain couples TRBV27 to TRBJ1-4, with 8 bases identical to TRBD1. Per the germline V gene, CDR1 is MNHEY and CDR2 is SMNVEV (reference sequence). V trimming: 6 bases; J trimming: 4 bases; junction bases outside the gene matches: 1. CDR3 size: 13 residues. The CDR3 here is CASRDRVNEKLFF. As DNA, the CDR3 is TGTGCCAGCAGGGACAGGGTTAATGAAAAACTGTTTTTT.

The chain couples TRBV6-6 to TRBJ2-3; perhaps D is TRBD1 or TRBD2 (6 bases each). Germline CDR1 and CDR2: MNHNY and SVGAGI (reference sequence). The CDR3 is 15 amino acids. Trimming pared 4 bases from V and 1 base from J, leaving 12 bases between. CDR3 protein: CASSLARGGTDTQYF. DNA of the CDR3: TGTGCCAGCAGTTTGGCGAGGGGGGGCACAGATACGCAGTATTTT.

The rearrangement links TRBV19 to TRBJ1-2, with 10 positions matching TRBD1. Trimming cost V 5 bases and J 1 base; bases outside gene matches: 4. From germline, CDR1 is LNHDA and CDR2 SQIVND (reference sequence). The CDR3 has 15 residues. For the CDR3, the DNA is TGTGCCAGTAGTCGCCGGGACAGGGGTAACTATGGCTACACCTTC. Translation: CASSRRDRGNYGYTF.

The chain has TRBV6-6 and TRBJ2-5, with a tentative D call TRBD2 (5 bases). The CDR3 is 14 amino acids. The germline V and J ends were trimmed by 6 bases and 4 bases, with 15 bases remaining between them. The germline CDR1 and CDR2 sequences are MNHNY and SVGAGI (reference sequence). Written as DNA, the CDR3 is TGTGCCAGCAGCTCTTCCGGGGTAGGAGAGACCCAGTACTTC. Protein product: CASSSSGVGETQYF.

The rearrangement joins TRBV7-3 to TRBJ2-3; possibly TRBD1 for D (6 bases). CDR3 length equals 15 residues. The germline CDR1 and CDR2 sequences are SGHTA and FQGTGA. Trimming left V 2 bases short and J 2 bases short, with 11 bases between. DNA for the CDR3: TGTGCCAGCAGCTTATCAGGGGTCGACACAGATACGCAGTATTTT. Translating gives CASSLSGVDTDTQYF.

The chain employs TRBV9 and TRBJ2-1, with D perhaps TRBD2 (8 bases). The germline V and J ends were trimmed by 4 bases and 5 bases, with 22 bases remaining between them. Germline CDR1 and CDR2: SGDLS and YYNGEE. The CDR3 sequence is 17 residues long. This chain's CDR3 is CASSPKGGGGLDNEQFF. Here the CDR3 DNA reads TGTGCCAGCAGCCCCAAAGGGGGCGGGGGGCTTGACAATGAGCAGTTCTTC. The variable domain in full, with the rest retrieved from reference TRBV9 and TRBJ2-1, is DSGVTQTPKHLITATGQRVTLRCSPRSGDLSVYWYQQSLDQGLQFLIQYYNGEERAKGNILERFSAQQFPDLHSELNLSSLELGDSALYFCASSPKGGGGLDNEQFFGPGTRLTVL.

The chain combines TRBV6-1 with TRBJ2-7; 8 bases are a match to TRBD1. Germline V gives CDR1 MNHNS, CDR2 SASEGT. The CDR3 totals 16 residues. CDR3 nucleotides: TGTGCCAGCAGTGAAGGGGCAGGGGGCCACAAGCTGGTACGGCACGTC. Translated: CASSEGAGGHKLVRHV.

This sequence joins TRBV18 and TRBJ1-4; D perhaps matches TRBD1 (6 bases). Germline CDR1 is KGHSH and CDR2 is LQKENI. The CDR3 has 14 amino acids. Deletions cut 6 bases from V and 3 bases from J, with 11 bases between. The CDR3 DNA reads as TGTGCCAGCTCCTCGGACAGAGCTAATGAAAAACTGTTTTTT. Its translation: CASSSDRANEKLFF. Supplemented by reference TRBV18 and TRBJ1-4, the full variable domain reads NAGVMQNPRHLVRRRGQEARLRCSPMKGHSHVYWYRQLPEEGLKFMVYLQKENIIDESGMPKERFSAEFPKEGPSILRIQQVVRGDSAAYFCASSSDRANEKLFFGSGTQLSVL.